These T cell receptor beta chains were read from a single sample in a study of T cell responses to AZD1222 COVID-19 vaccine. Sequencing used immunoSEQ multiplex PCR; TCRdb keeps in-frame clones, though not all of them. Seen here are about 90,000 clones, 89% observed once, and the top ten hold approximately 5%. The input for sequencing was peripheral blood, taken 28 days after the second AZD1222 dose. These receptors were taken from an adult who received the AZD1222 COVID-19 vaccine. CDR3s include the opening cysteine and the closing phenylalanine or tryptophan. The order of the fields is V gene, CDR3 protein.

v_gene: TRBV19; CDR3aa: CASSKTGDSSYNSPLHF
v_gene: TRBV15; CDR3aa: CATSKSGTRNYGYTF
v_gene: TRBV18; CDR3aa: CASSPPASGETQYF
v_gene: TRBV15; CDR3aa: CATSRGGTGGTEAFF
v_gene: TRBV3-1/TRBV3-2; CDR3aa: CASSQGEYGYTF
v_gene: TRBV7-3; CDR3aa: CASSLTPSDSDTQYF
v_gene: TRBV5-1; CDR3aa: CASSLEGGRGNSPLHF
v_gene: TRBV9; CDR3aa: CASAPFFASVSVGSEAFF
v_gene: TRBV29-1; CDR3aa: CSVEGAARPNTGELFF
v_gene: TRBV27; CDR3aa: CASSQDRGGTEAFF
v_gene: TRBV19; CDR3aa: CASSIGQGRTEAFF
v_gene: TRBV29-1; CDR3aa: CSVYPGTGERSSGYTF
v_gene: TRBV6-2/TRBV6-3; CDR3aa: CASSYGLVVGELFF
v_gene: TRBV7-9; CDR3aa: CASSLGFGQTNTGELFF
v_gene: TRBV4-1; CDR3aa: CASSHLKPGTNLNTQYF
v_gene: TRBV19; CDR3aa: CASRLRDYYGYTF
v_gene: TRBV6-2/TRBV6-3; CDR3aa: CASSDRASSYNSPLHF
v_gene: TRBV2; CDR3aa: CASSEGRASSYNEQFF
v_gene: TRBV5-6; CDR3aa: CASSLMLGVQPQHF
v_gene: TRBV6-2/TRBV6-3; CDR3aa: CASSAPYRRETQYF
v_gene: TRBV7-9; CDR3aa: CASSSRQGRDTQYF
v_gene: TRBV11-3; CDR3aa: CASSFGVGKLFF
v_gene: TRBV9; CDR3aa: CASSVDSEETQYF
v_gene: TRBV6-5; CDR3aa: CASSYGGVDGYTF
v_gene: TRBV11-2; CDR3aa: CASSPQGLAGLKQYF
v_gene: TRBV19; CDR3aa: CASPRGGQARFNYGYTF
v_gene: TRBV10-3; CDR3aa: CAISSRASGETQYF
v_gene: TRBV5-1; CDR3aa: CASSLADRVDYGYTF
v_gene: TRBV19; CDR3aa: CAVEQGRDTEAFF
v_gene: TRBV12-5; CDR3aa: CASGLSDSQPQHF
v_gene: TRBV18; CDR3aa: CASSRGGNSYNSPLHF
v_gene: TRBV19; CDR3aa: CASSIVSQLDQPQHF
v_gene: TRBV7-9; CDR3aa: CASSLETAYEQYF
v_gene: TRBV11-2; CDR3aa: CASSLDRGGSGYTF
v_gene: TRBV7-9; CDR3aa: CASSFPYSPLHF
v_gene: TRBV5-1; CDR3aa: CASEDNLTGELFF
v_gene: TRBV9; CDR3aa: CASSVRADPTEQYF
v_gene: TRBV9; CDR3aa: CASSGKTGNYGYTF
v_gene: TRBV3-1/TRBV3-2; CDR3aa: CASSTWTGNTEAFF
v_gene: TRBV5-5; CDR3aa: CASRSPGQKRNTIYF
v_gene: TRBV27; CDR3aa: CASSPLGNRGRYGYTF
v_gene: TRBV30; CDR3aa: CAWSVGEETQYF
v_gene: TRBV13; CDR3aa: CASSLTLTELYGYTF
v_gene: TRBV9; CDR3aa: CASSAPPNSGNTIYF
v_gene: TRBV5-8; CDR3aa: CAGESRALYNEQFF
v_gene: TRBV19; CDR3aa: CASSIDSGETQYF
v_gene: TRBV11-3; CDR3aa: CASSRDSTANYGYTF